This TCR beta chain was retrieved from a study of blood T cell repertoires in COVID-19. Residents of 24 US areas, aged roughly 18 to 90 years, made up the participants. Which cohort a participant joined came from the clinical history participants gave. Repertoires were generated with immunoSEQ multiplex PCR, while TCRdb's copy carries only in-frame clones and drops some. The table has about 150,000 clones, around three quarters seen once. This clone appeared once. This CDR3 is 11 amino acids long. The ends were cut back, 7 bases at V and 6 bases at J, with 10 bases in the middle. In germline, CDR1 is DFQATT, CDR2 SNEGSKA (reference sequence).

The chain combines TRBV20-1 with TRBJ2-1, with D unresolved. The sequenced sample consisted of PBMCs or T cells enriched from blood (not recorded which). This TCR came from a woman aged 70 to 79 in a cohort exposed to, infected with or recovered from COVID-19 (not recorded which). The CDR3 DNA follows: TGCAGTGTGGGCTCCGTCAATGAGCAGTTCTTC. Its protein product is CSVGSVNEQFF.